This TCR beta chain was sequenced for a study of Ad26.COV2.S vaccination and SARS-CoV-2 variants. Study-level background: The Ad26.COV2.S arm of the COV1001 trial was where the donor was placed. Dosing was one shot or two shots 56 days apart.

This CDR3 is 17 amino acids long. Per the germline V gene, CDR1 is SGHTA and CDR2 is FQGNSA. Germline trimming cut 5 bases from V and 1 base from J; bases unmatched to any gene: 5. Regarding this clone: What it binds is unknown.

Profiling relied on immunoSEQ multiplex PCR, and the TCRdb table lists in-frame clones only, not all of them. Here the sample spans 450,000 to 550,000 clones, 89% being singletons. Whole-study results and caveats: Total T cell responses were possibly underestimated by TCR breadth and depth analyses. Placebo recipients showed lower spike-specific TCR breadth than vaccinees.

Treatment: roughly 18 received Ad26.COV2.S at low or high dose, single or two shots; about 5 received placebo; per-sample allocation not given. Collection of the samples took place on day 63 after the first injection of vaccine or placebo. This receptor was identified in a person aged 18 to 59 who received the Ad26.COV2.S COVID-19 vaccine or a placebo. The sample here was peripheral blood, taken in a trial of Ad26.COV2.S vaccine versus placebo. The rearrangement uses TRBV7-2 and TRBJ2-1, with 13 positions matching TRBD2. Here the CDR3 reads CASSPRTSGSSYNEQFF. In nucleotides, the CDR3 is TGTGCCAGCAGCCCCCGGACTAGCGGGAGTTCCTACAATGAGCAGTTCTTC. The entire variable domain, with the rest obtained from reference TRBV7-2 and TRBJ2-1, is as follows: GAGVSQSPSNKVTEKGKDVELRCDPISGHTALYWYRQSLGQGLEFLIYFQGNSAPDKSGLPSDRFSAERTGGSVSTLTIQRTQQEDSAVYLCASSPRTSGSSYNEQFFGPGTRLTVL.